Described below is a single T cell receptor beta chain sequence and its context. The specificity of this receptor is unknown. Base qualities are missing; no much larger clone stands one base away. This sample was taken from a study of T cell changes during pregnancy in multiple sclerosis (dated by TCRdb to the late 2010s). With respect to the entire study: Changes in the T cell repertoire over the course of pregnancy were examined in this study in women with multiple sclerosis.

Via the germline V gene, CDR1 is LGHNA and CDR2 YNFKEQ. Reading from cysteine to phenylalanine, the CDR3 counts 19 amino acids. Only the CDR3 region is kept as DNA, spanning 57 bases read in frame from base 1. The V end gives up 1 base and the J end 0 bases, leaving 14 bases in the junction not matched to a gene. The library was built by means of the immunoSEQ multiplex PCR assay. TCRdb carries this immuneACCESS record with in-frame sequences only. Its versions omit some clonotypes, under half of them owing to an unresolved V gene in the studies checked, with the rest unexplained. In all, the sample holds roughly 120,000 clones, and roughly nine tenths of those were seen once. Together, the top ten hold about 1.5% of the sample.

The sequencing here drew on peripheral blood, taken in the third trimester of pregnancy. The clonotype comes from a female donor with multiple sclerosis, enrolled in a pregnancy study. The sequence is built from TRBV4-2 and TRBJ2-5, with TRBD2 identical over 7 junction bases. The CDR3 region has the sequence CASSQVGRTSTEYQETQYF. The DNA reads TGTGCCAGCAGCCAAGTCGGGAGGACCTCCACGGAATACCAAGAGACCCAGTACTTC.